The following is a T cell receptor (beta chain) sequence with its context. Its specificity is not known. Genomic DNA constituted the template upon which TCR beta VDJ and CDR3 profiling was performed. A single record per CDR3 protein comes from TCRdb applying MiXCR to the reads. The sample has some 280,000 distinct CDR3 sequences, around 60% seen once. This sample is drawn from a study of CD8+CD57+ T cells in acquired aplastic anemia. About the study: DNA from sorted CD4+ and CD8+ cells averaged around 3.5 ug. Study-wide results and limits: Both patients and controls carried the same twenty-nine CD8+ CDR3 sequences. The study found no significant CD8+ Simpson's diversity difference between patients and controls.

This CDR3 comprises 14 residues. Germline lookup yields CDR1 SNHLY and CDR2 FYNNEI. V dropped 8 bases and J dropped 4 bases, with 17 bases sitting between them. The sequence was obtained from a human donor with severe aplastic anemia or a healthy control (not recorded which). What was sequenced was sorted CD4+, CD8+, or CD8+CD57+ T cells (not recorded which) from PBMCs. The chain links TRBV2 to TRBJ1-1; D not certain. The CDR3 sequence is CASYIGPRPTEAFF. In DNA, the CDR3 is TGTGCCAGCTATATAGGCCCTCGACCCACTGAAGCTTTCTTT.